The T cell receptor beta chain described here comes from a study of technical replicates of blood from a handful of donors. Libraries were prepared by immunoSEQ multiplex PCR; TCRdb keeps only in-frame clonotypes and omits some of them. The sample yields about 69,000 clones, 80% to 90% seen once. Germline V gene sequence: CDR1 LNHDA, CDR2 SQIVND (reference sequence). J was trimmed by 6 bases and V by 6 bases; bases with no gene match: 14. CDR3 length: 17 residues. This sequence was found in a human donor in good health. Some clones in this sample may be carry-over from other donors' samples. Sequencing was done on a sample of PBMCs. The chain couples TRBV19 to TRBJ2-1, with 10 bases that match TRBD2. CDR3 loop: CASSQLTSSGSANEQFF. The CDR3 DNA sequence: TGTGCCAGTAGCCAATTAACCTCTAGCGGGAGTGCCAATGAGCAGTTCTTC.